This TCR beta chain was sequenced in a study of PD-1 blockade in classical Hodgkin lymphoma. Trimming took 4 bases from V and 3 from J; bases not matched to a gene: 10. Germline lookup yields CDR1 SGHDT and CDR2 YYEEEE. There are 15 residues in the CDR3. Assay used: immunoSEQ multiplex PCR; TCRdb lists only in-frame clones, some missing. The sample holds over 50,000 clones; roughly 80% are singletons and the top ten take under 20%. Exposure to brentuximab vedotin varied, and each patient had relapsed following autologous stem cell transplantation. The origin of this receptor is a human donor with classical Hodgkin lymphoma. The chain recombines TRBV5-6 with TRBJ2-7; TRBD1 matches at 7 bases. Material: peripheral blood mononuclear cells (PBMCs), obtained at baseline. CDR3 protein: CASSEPGTVFYEQYF. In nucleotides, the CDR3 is TGTGCCAGCAGCGAGCCCGGGACAGTTTTCTACGAGCAGTACTTC.